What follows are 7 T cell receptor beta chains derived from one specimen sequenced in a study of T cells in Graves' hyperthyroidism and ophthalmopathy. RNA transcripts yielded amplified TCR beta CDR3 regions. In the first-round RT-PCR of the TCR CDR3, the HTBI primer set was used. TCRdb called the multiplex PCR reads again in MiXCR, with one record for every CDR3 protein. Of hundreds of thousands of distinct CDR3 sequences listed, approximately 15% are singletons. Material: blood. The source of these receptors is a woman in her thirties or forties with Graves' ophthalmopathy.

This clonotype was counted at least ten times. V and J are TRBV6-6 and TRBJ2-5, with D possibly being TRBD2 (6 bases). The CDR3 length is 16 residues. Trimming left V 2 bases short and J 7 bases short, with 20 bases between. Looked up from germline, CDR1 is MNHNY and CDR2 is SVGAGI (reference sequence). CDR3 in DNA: TGTGCCAGCAGTTACGACGTAGGAGGGAGAGGTCGGACCCAGTACTTC. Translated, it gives CASSYDVGGRGRTQYF.

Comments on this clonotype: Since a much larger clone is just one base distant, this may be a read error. CDR3 in DNA: TGTGCCAGCACCGCAGGGGTCGAGCAGTACTTC. It translates to CASTAGVEQYF. The V call is TRBV2, the J call TRBJ2-7; tentatively, D is TRBD1 (6 bases). Germline values: CDR1 SNHLY, CDR2 FYNNEI. The ends were cut back, 7 bases at V and 6 bases at J, with 10 bases in the middle. This CDR3 is 11 amino acids long. The whole variable domain, filled in from reference TRBV2 and TRBJ2-7, reads EPEVTQTPSHQVTQMGQEVILRCVPISNHLYFYWYRQILGQKVEFLVSFYNNEISEKSEIFDDQFSVERPDGSNFTLKIRSTKLEDSAMYFCASTAGVEQYFGPGTRLTVT.

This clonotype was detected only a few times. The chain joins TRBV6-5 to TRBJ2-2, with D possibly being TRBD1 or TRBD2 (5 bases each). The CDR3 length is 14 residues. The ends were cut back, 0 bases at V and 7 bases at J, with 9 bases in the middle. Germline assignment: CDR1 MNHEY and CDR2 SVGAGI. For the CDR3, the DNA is TGTGCCAGCAGTTACTCGAGGGGCCGCGGGGAGCTGTTTTTT. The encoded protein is CASSYSRGRGELFF.

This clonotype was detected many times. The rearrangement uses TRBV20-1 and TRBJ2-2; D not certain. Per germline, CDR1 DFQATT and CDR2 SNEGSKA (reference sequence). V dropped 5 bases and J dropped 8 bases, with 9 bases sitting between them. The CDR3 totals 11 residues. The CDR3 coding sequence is TGCAGTGCTCGTTCCCTGGGGGAGCTGTTTTTT. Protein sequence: CSARSLGELFF.

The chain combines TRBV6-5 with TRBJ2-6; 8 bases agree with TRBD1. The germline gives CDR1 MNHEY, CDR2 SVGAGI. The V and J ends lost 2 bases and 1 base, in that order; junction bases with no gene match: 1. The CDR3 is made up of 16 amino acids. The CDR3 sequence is CASSYGTGSGANVLTF. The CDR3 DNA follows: TGTGCCAGCAGTTACGGGACAGGATCTGGGGCCAACGTCCTGACTTTC.

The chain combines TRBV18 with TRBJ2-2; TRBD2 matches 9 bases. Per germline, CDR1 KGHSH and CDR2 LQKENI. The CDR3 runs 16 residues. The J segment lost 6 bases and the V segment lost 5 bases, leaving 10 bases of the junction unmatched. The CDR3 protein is CASSSRTSDGSGELFF. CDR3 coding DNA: TGTGCCAGCTCATCCAGGACTAGCGACGGATCCGGGGAGCTGTTTTTT.

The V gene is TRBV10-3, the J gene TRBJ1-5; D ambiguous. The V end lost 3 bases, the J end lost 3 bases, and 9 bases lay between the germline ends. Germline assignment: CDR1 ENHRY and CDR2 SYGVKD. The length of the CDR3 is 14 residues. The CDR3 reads CAISENNPNQPQHF. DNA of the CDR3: TGTGCCATCAGTGAAAATAACCCCAATCAGCCCCAGCATTTT.